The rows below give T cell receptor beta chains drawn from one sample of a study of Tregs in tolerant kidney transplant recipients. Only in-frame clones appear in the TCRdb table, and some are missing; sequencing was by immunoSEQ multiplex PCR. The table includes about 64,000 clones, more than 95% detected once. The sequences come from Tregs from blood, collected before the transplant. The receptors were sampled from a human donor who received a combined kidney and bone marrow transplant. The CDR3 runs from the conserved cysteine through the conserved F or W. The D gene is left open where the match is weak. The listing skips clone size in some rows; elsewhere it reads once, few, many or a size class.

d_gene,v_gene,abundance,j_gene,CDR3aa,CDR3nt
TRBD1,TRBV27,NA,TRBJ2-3,CASKGTGRDTQYF,TGTGCCAGCAAGGGGACAGGCCGAGATACGCAGTATTTT
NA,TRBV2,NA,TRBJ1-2,CASSVGRLIGGYTF,TGTGCCAGCAGTGTAGGGAGGTTGATTGGTGGCTACACCTTC
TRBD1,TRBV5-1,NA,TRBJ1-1,CASSNPTGDTEAFF,TGCGCCAGCAGCAATCCTACAGGGGACACTGAAGCTTTCTTT
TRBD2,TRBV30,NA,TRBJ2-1,CAWSGPTSGTYNEQFF,TGTGCCTGGAGTGGACCGACTAGCGGAACATACAATGAGCAGTTCTTC
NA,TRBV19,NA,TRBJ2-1,CASSIVRTVYNEQFF,TGTGCCAGTAGTATAGTACGGACAGTGTACAATGAGCAGTTCTTC
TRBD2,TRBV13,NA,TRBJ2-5,CASSFKTSGRMETQYF,TGTGCCAGCAGCTTTAAGACTAGCGGGAGGATGGAGACCCAGTACTTC
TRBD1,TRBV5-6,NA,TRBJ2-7,CASSFRDRGMVEQYF,TGTGCCAGCAGCTTCCGGGACAGGGGTATGGTCGAGCAGTACTTC
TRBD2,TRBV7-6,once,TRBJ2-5,CASSLSRLAGGRGETQYF,TGTGCCAGCAGCTTATCTCGACTAGCGGGGGGAAGAGGGGAGACCCAGTACTTC
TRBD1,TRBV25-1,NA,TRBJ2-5,CASSEDRVRETQYF,TGTGCCAGCAGTGAGGACAGGGTCCGGGAGACCCAGTACTTC
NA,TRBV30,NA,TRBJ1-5,CAWSPSGEGYQPQHF,TGTGCCTGGAGTCCTTCAGGGGAGGGGTATCAGCCCCAGCATTTT
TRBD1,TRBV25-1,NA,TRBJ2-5,CASSEFYRGEQETQYF,TGTGCCAGCAGTGAGTTTTACAGGGGAGAACAAGAGACCCAGTACTTC
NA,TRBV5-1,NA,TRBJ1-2,CASSLAGDLGYTF,TGCGCCAGCAGCTTGGCAGGGGATTTAGGCTACACCTTC
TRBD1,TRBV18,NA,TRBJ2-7,CASSPTGGLLSYEQYF,TGTGCCAGCTCACCGACAGGGGGCCTACTCTCCTACGAGCAGTACTTC
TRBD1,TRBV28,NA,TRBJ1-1,CASRTIDRVGTEAFF,TGTGCCAGCAGGACTATCGACAGGGTTGGTACTGAAGCTTTCTTT
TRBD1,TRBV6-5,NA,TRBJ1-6,CASTRDSKNSPLHF,TGTGCCAGCACCAGGGACAGTAAAAATTCACCCCTCCACTTT
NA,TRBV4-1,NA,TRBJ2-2,CASSLGEQGSGELFF,TGCGCCAGCAGCCTAGGGGAACAGGGTTCCGGGGAGCTGTTTTTT
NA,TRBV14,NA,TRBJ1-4,CASSQDRGRAEKLFF,TGTGCCAGCAGCCAAGATCGAGGCAGAGCTGAAAAACTGTTTTTT
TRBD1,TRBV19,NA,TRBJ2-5,CASSLPGQGYQETQYF,TGTGCCAGTAGTCTTCCGGGACAGGGATACCAAGAGACCCAGTACTTC
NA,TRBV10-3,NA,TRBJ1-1,CAINTGRAVTEAFF,TGTGCCATCAATACTGGCAGGGCGGTCACTGAAGCTTTCTTT
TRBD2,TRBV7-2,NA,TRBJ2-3,CASSFKRTSGGTDTQYF,TGTGCCAGCAGCTTTAAACGGACTAGCGGGGGCACAGATACGCAGTATTTT
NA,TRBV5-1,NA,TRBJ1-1,CASGRGGDTEAFF,TGCGCCAGCGGTAGGGGGGGGGACACTGAAGCTTTCTTT
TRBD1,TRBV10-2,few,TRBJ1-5,CASSEPGQGYQPQHF,TGCGCCAGCAGTGAGCCCGGACAGGGCTATCAGCCCCAGCATTTT
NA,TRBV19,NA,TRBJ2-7,CASSDRPTYEQYF,TGTGCCAGTAGCGACAGGCCTACCTACGAGCAGTACTTC
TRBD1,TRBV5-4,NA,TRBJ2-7,CASSYLVGTGEQYF,TGTGCCAGCAGCTATTTGGTGGGGACAGGGGAGCAGTACTTC
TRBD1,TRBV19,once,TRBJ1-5,CATATGTGRKGYQPQHF,TGTGCCACCGCTACCGGGACAGGGCGTAAAGGGTATCAGCCCCAGCATTTT
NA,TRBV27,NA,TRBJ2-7,CASSPNRGAYYEQYF,TGTGCCAGCAGTCCAAATCGGGGGGCCTACTACGAGCAGTACTTC
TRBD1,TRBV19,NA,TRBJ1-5,CASSIGAGGGNQPQHF,TGTGCCAGTAGTATAGGTGCAGGGGGCGGCAATCAGCCCCAGCATTTT
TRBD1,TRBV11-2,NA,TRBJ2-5,CASSWQGARETQYF,TGTGCCAGCAGCTGGCAGGGGGCGCGAGAGACCCAGTACTTC
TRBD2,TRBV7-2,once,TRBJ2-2,CASSLVSGRRTGELFF,TGTGCCAGCAGCTTAGTTAGCGGGAGACGCACCGGGGAGCTGTTTTTT
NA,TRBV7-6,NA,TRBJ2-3,CASSLLAEPTDTQYF,TGTGCCAGCAGCTTATTGGCGGAACCCACAGATACGCAGTATTTT
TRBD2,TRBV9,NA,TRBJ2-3,CASSPRLAGSTDTQYF,TGTGCCAGCAGCCCGCGACTAGCGGGAAGCACAGATACGCAGTATTTT
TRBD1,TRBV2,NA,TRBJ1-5,CASSEARGRKPQHF,TGTGCCAGCAGTGAAGCCAGGGGGAGGAAGCCCCAGCATTTT
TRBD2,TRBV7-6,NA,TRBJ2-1,CASHLGGAYNEQFF,TGTGCCAGCCACCTGGGGGGGGCCTACAATGAGCAGTTCTTC
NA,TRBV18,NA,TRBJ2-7,CASSPFSYEQYF,TGTGCCAGCTCACCCTTTTCCTACGAGCAGTACTTC
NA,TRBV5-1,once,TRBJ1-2,CASSAGTYYGYTF,TGCGCCAGCAGCGCCGGGACATACTATGGCTACACCTTC
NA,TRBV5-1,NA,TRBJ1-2,CASGGNSYGYTF,TGCGCCAGCGGGGGCAACAGCTATGGCTACACCTTC